The 9 T cell receptor beta chains reported below all come from one sample, sequenced in a study of cytotoxic CD8 clonotypes in ibrutinib-treated CLL. Repertoires were generated with immunoSEQ multiplex PCR, while TCRdb's copy carries only in-frame clones and drops some. Of tens of thousands of clones listed, 85% to 90% were seen once; the top ten hold around 5%. Specimen: PBMCs, collected before ibrutinib treatment. Receptor source: a human donor with chronic lymphocytic leukemia.

V usage is TRBV27 and J usage is TRBJ2-7, with 8 bases identical to TRBD1. CDR1 and CDR2 (germline): MNHEY, SMNVEV (reference sequence). The V and J ends lost 4 bases and 3 bases, in that order; junction bases with no gene match: 11. The CDR3 is 16 residues long. The CDR3 DNA reads as TGTGCCAGCAGTTGGGGGAGATCTACAGGGGGCTACGAGCAGTACTTC. This sequence encodes CASSWGRSTGGYEQYF.

V is TRBV6-1 and J is TRBJ1-1; 7 positions match TRBD1. Germline CDR1 reads MNHNS; CDR2 reads SASEGT. With V trimmed by 3 bases and J by 11 bases, 12 bases remained unmatched. This CDR3 is 14 amino acids long. CDR3 protein: CASSDSNRGQEAFF. DNA of the CDR3: TGTGCCAGCAGTGATTCAAACAGGGGCCAGGAGGCTTTCTTT.

The chain combines TRBV10-1 with TRBJ2-7; weak D call: TRBD1 (6 bases). The V gene lost 5 bases and the J gene lost 1 base, with 15 bases spanning the gap. Looked up from germline, CDR1 is WNHNN and CDR2 is SYGVQD (reference sequence). The length of the CDR3 is 15 residues. CDR3 nucleotide sequence: TGCGCCAGCAGTCAGGGGATTGACGGTTCCTACGAGCAGTACTTC. Its protein is CASSQGIDGSYEQYF.

CDR3 nucleotide sequence: TGTGCCAGTAGTAGGGACAGGGGTGGCAATCAGCCCCAGCATTTT. Its translation is CASSRDRGGNQPQHF. The chain employs TRBV19 and TRBJ1-5; the match to TRBD1 covers 10 bases. This CDR3 region has 15 residues. Germline CDR1 LNHDA, CDR2 SQIVND (reference sequence). V was pared by 4 bases and J by 2 bases, with 2 bases of the junction left unmatched.

This clone was seen a handful of times. This chain connects TRBV10-3 to TRBJ1-3; maybe TRBD1 (5 bases). Germline lookup yields CDR1 ENHRY and CDR2 SYGVKD. V lost 2 bases to trimming and J lost 0 bases, with 14 bases between them. CDR3 length: 17 residues. CDR3 sequence (DNA): TGTGCCATCAGTGAGAGGGAGGGGTTAAGCTCTGGAAACACCATATATTTT. As protein: CAISEREGLSSGNTIYF.

This rearrangement joins TRBV4-3 to TRBJ2-7; D not certain. With 0 bases removed from V and 2 bases from J, the gap between germline ends came to 11 bases. Looked up from germline, CDR1 is LGHNA and CDR2 is YSLEER. CDR3 size: 15 residues. DNA of the CDR3: TGCGCCAGCAGCCAAGATTCGGGTGGGACCTACGAGCAGTACTTC. It is translated as CASSQDSGGTYEQYF.

The J gene is TRBJ1-5, the V gene TRBV5-1; 8 nucleotides agree with TRBD1. Per the germline V gene, CDR1 is SGHRS and CDR2 is YFSETQ. This CDR3 spans 16 amino acids. After removal of 4 bases from V and 5 bases from J, the junction contained 11 bases not matched to a gene. This CDR3 is CASSPDLTGGDQPQHF. In nucleotides, the CDR3 is TGCGCCAGCAGCCCAGACCTCACAGGGGGGGATCAGCCCCAGCATTTT. Based on the CDR3 plus reference TRBV5-1 and TRBJ1-5, the full variable domain is KAGVTQTPRYLIKTRGQQVTLSCSPISGHRSVSWYQQTPGQGLQFLFEYFSETQRNKGNFPGRFSGRQFSNSRSEMNVSTLELGDSALYLCASSPDLTGGDQPQHFGDGTRLSIL.

This clone was seen a few times. The V call is TRBV5-1, the J call TRBJ2-1; tentative D call: TRBD1 (5 bases). This CDR3 has 15 residues. In germline, CDR1 is SGHRS, CDR2 YFSETQ. V was clipped by 2 bases and J by 3 bases, with 12 bases between them. In nucleotides, the CDR3 is TGCGCCAGCAGCTTTGCACAGGAAGTCTACAATGAGCAGTTCTTC. The encoded protein is CASSFAQEVYNEQFF.

The chain couples TRBV5-1 to TRBJ2-2; perhaps D is TRBD1 or TRBD2 (6 bases each). V lost 4 bases to trimming and J lost 5 bases, with 12 bases between them. The CDR3 has 14 amino acids. Germline V gives CDR1 SGHRS, CDR2 YFSETQ. This CDR3 reads CASSRGPETGELFF. DNA of the CDR3: TGCGCCAGCAGCCGGGGGCCAGAAACCGGGGAGCTGTTTTTT.